The rows below give T cell receptor beta chains drawn from one sample of a study of brain metastases from non-small cell lung cancer. Repertoires were generated with immunoSEQ multiplex PCR, while TCRdb's copy carries only in-frame clones and drops some. The sample carries roughly 3,800 clones, around 90% recorded once. Material: primary lung tumor tissue. These receptors came from a donor at least 40 years old with non-small cell lung cancer. Both conserved end residues are part of each CDR3. The D gene is left open where the match is weak. Expanded clones get a size class; other rows say once, few or many, or leave the size out.

TRBJ2-5	TRBV3-1/TRBV3-2	NA	NA	TGTGCCAGCAGCCAAGGGGCTCCTCGCGGTGGGGGGACCCAGTACTTC	CASSQGAPRGGGTQYF
TRBJ2-7	TRBV18	TRBD1	NA	TGTGCCAGCTCACCAGGATTACAGGGGGCCTACGAGCAGTACTTC	CASSPGLQGAYEQYF
TRBJ1-1	TRBV5-1	TRBD1	NA	TGCGCCAGCAGCTCGGGGGGACAGGGGATTGAAGCTTTCTTT	CASSSGGQGIEAFF
TRBJ2-3	TRBV10-2	NA	NA	TGCGCCAGCAGTGAAGGGGATACGCAGTATTTT	CASSEGDTQYF
TRBJ1-4	TRBV9	NA	large	TGTGCCAGCAGCCAGGGGCCTAATGAAAAACTGTTTTTT	CASSQGPNEKLFF
TRBJ1-6	TRBV7-7	TRBD1	NA	TGTGCTAGCAGCTTAGGGACAGGGCGGAATTCACCCCTCCACTTT	CASSLGTGRNSPLHF
TRBJ1-2	TRBV30	NA	few	TGTGCCTGGAGTCGCCGGGCTTCCAACTATGGCTACACCTTC	CAWSRRASNYGYTF
TRBJ1-1	TRBV18	TRBD1	NA	TGTGCCAGCTCACCAAGCTTCGAGGGGGCAACTGAAGCTTTCTTT	CASSPSFEGATEAFF
TRBJ2-2	TRBV6-4	NA	NA	TGTGCCAGCAGTGACAGGGACACCGGGGAGCTGTTTTTT	CASSDRDTGELFF
TRBJ1-2	TRBV6-1	NA	once	TGTGCCAGCAGTGAACCCCTCGCTGGCTACACCTTC	CASSEPLAGYTF
TRBJ1-5	TRBV6-1	NA	NA	TGTGCCAGCAACGGGGGGAATCAGCCCCAGCATTTT	CASNGGNQPQHF
TRBJ1-3	TRBV9	NA	NA	TGTGCCAGCAGCGAGGGGATCGGGACGGACTCTGGAAACACCATATATTTT	CASSEGIGTDSGNTIYF
TRBJ2-1	TRBV11-2	NA	NA	TGTGCCAGCAGCTTAGCAGGTAGCTCCTACAATGAGCAGTTCTTC	CASSLAGSSYNEQFF
TRBJ1-1	TRBV30	TRBD1	NA	TGTGCCTGGAGTACGACAGGGGCGAGAGCTTTCTTT	CAWSTTGARAFF
TRBJ1-4	TRBV30	NA	NA	TGTGCCTGGACGACAGTGAATGAAAAACTGTTTTTT	CAWTTVNEKLFF
TRBJ1-6	TRBV2	NA	few	TGTGCCAGCAACGAAGGACGGGGAACTTATTCACCCCTCCACTTT	CASNEGRGTYSPLHF
TRBJ1-4	TRBV4-2	NA	NA	TGTGCCAGCAGCCAACTCGGGGAAAAACTGTTTTTT	CASSQLGEKLFF
TRBJ1-6	TRBV7-9	NA	NA	TGTGCTAGCAGCTCGTGGATAGGGAGAGTATCACCCCTCCACTTT	CASSSWIGRVSPLHF
TRBJ2-3	TRBV27	NA	NA	TGTGCCAGCAGTGAGGTGGGCACAGATACGCAGTATTTT	CASSEVGTDTQYF
TRBJ2-7	TRBV2	NA	NA	TGTGCCAGCAGTGAAAAGAGACTAGTCGACACCTACGAGCAGTACTTC	CASSEKRLVDTYEQYF
TRBJ2-1	TRBV9	TRBD2	NA	TGTGCCAGTAGCGTAGTAAGCGGGGGGGCGTCCTACAATGAGCAGTTCTTC	CASSVVSGGASYNEQFF
TRBJ1-2	TRBV7-2	TRBD1	NA	TGTGCCAGCAGGCCGGGACAGGACTATGGCTACACCTTC	CASRPGQDYGYTF
TRBJ2-7	TRBV27	NA	NA	TGTGCCAGCAGTTTATGGGGCCGCAACTCCTACGAGCAGTACTTC	CASSLWGRNSYEQYF
TRBJ1-5	TRBV5-8	NA	NA	TGTGCCAGCAGCTTCGGAACAGATTATCAGCCCCAGCATTTT	CASSFGTDYQPQHF
TRBJ1-3	TRBV7-2	NA	NA	TGTGCCAGCAGCACCCGGGGGGGCATGACTGGAAACACCATATATTTT	CASSTRGGMTGNTIYF
TRBJ1-1	TRBV7-3	TRBD1	NA	TGTGCCAGCAGCTCGACAGGGGGATATACTGAAGCTTTCTTT	CASSSTGGYTEAFF
TRBJ1-1	TRBV6-2/TRBV6-3	NA	NA	TGTGCCAGCAGCCAAACTTCCAATGGAGGGAACTTT	CASSQTSNGGNF
TRBJ1-3	TRBV19	NA	NA	TGTGCCACTTGGGGATCTGGAAACACCATATATTTT	CATWGSGNTIYF
TRBJ2-1	TRBV6-1	NA	NA	TGTGCCAGCAGTGAAGTGGGGGGGGGCCGTAATGAGCAGTTCTTC	CASSEVGGGRNEQFF
TRBJ1-1	TRBV7-2	NA	few	TGTGCCAGCAGCTTGCAGATGAACACTGAAGCTTTCTTT	CASSLQMNTEAFF
TRBJ1-1	TRBV19	NA	NA	TGTGCCAGTAGTCTACAGGGTAGAGGCACTGAAGCTTTCTTT	CASSLQGRGTEAFF
TRBJ2-2	TRBV11-3	NA	NA	TGTGCCAGCAGCCAGCGGAGCGGAAACACCGGGGAGCTGTTTTTT	CASSQRSGNTGELFF
TRBJ1-1	TRBV15	NA	few	TGTGCCACCAGCAGATTACCCGGGACCCGGAGGAGGTACACTGAAGCTTTCTTT	CATSRLPGTRRRYTEAFF
TRBJ1-5	TRBV12-3/TRBV12-4	NA	few	TGTGCCAGCAGTCAAACAGTAAGTCAGCCCCAGCATTTT	CASSQTVSQPQHF
TRBJ1-1	TRBV5-1	NA	NA	TGCGCCAGCAGCTTGCCCAGGGCTCGGGGCACTGAAGCTTTCTTT	CASSLPRARGTEAFF
TRBJ1-4	TRBV2	NA	NA	TGTGCCAGCAGCCCCACCCGGTTGGTTGAAAAACTGTTTTTT	CASSPTRLVEKLFF
TRBJ2-3	TRBV28	TRBD2	NA	TGTGCCAGCAGTTTATCCCCTAGCGGCTTTAGCACAGATACGCAGTATTTT	CASSLSPSGFSTDTQYF
TRBJ2-3	TRBV5-6	NA	NA	TGTGCCAGCAGCTTGGTGACAGCTAGCACAGATACGCAGTATTTT	CASSLVTASTDTQYF
TRBJ2-6	TRBV4-3	NA	NA	TGCGCCAGCAGCCCCCAGTTGAGAGGTTCTGGGGCCAACGTCCTGACTTTC	CASSPQLRGSGANVLTF
TRBJ1-1	TRBV28	NA	NA	TGTGCCAGCAGTTCGTTTTCGGACACTGAAGCTTTCTTT	CASSSFSDTEAFF
TRBJ1-1	TRBV7-6	NA	NA	TGTGCCAGCAGCTTAAGGTCGGGGGGGACTGAAGCTTTCTTT	CASSLRSGGTEAFF
TRBJ2-2	TRBV6-2/TRBV6-3	TRBD2	large	TGTGCCAGCAGTTACTCCGGACTAGCGGGGGGAGCCGGGGAGCTGTTTTTT	CASSYSGLAGGAGELFF
TRBJ1-2	TRBV27	NA	NA	TGTGCCAGCAGTTTTCGGACAAGCGACGGCTACACCTTC	CASSFRTSDGYTF
TRBJ2-1	TRBV7-2	TRBD2	NA	TGTGCCAGCAGCTTTAGCGGGGGTGTAACCTACAATGAGCAGTTCTTC	CASSFSGGVTYNEQFF
TRBJ1-1	TRBV27	TRBD1	NA	TGTGCCAGCAGTTTCAGGGGGGTGAACACTGAAGCTTTCTTT	CASSFRGVNTEAFF
TRBJ1-5	TRBV18	NA	NA	TGTGCCAGCTCACCAAGCGGAGGGAATCAGCCCCAGCATTTT	CASSPSGGNQPQHF
TRBJ2-3	TRBV6-1	NA	NA	TGTGCCAGCAGTGAAGGTGTCCCTGCGGGTACGCAGTATTTT	CASSEGVPAGTQYF
TRBJ1-1	TRBV19	NA	NA	TGTGCCAGTAGTACTACGAGACAGAAGAACACTGAAGCTTTCTTT	CASSTTRQKNTEAFF
TRBJ2-5	TRBV2	TRBD2	NA	TGTGCCAGCACCTCTGGGGAGGGAGGGGAGACCCAGTACTTC	CASTSGEGGETQYF
TRBJ2-7	TRBV5-4	NA	NA	TGTGCCAACAGCGAGGTCAGCTCCTACGAGCAGTACTTC	CANSEVSSYEQYF
TRBJ1-5	TRBV6-2/TRBV6-3	NA	NA	TGTGCCAGCAGTCGCGACAATAATAGCAATCAGCTCCAGCATTTT	CASSRDNNSNQLQHF
TRBJ1-3	TRBV5-6	NA	NA	TGTGCCAGCAGCGTGCCCGTGGGTTCTGGAAACACCATATATTTT	CASSVPVGSGNTIYF
TRBJ2-3	TRBV27	NA	once	TGTGCCAGCAGTTCTAGAGGGATGCAGTATTTT	CASSSRGMQYF
TRBJ1-6	TRBV19	NA	NA	TGTGCCAGTAGTATAGAGATGGGGAATTCACCCCTCCACTTT	CASSIEMGNSPLHF
TRBJ2-1	TRBV6-5	TRBD1	NA	TGTGCCAGCACCATGACAGGGTACAATGAGCAGTTCTTC	CASTMTGYNEQFF
TRBJ2-7	TRBV3-1/TRBV3-2	NA	NA	TGTGCCAGCAGCCAAGAAACCCGTTTCGGGCAGTACTTC	CASSQETRFGQYF
TRBJ2-2	TRBV7-9	NA	NA	TGTGCCAGCAGCTTAGTTCACAACACCGGAGAACTGTTTTTT	CASSLVHNTGELFF
TRBJ2-7	TRBV28	NA	once	TGTGCCAGCCTTGGGGGGGCCAAGACCTACGAGCAGTACTTC	CASLGGAKTYEQYF